This T cell receptor beta chain was recovered during a study of shared clonotypes between healthy human individuals. The wider study: Three plates were used per donor for CD4 naive, three for CD4 memory, two for CD8 naive and one for CD8 memory.

Profiling relied on immunoSEQ multiplex PCR, and the TCRdb table lists in-frame clones only, not all of them. Among roughly 1,500,000 clones listed, under 99% were seen once. This clone occurred a few times. Germline V gene lookup returns CDR1 LNHNV and CDR2 YYDKDF (reference sequence). This CDR3 contains 12 residues. The V end was cut by 0 bases, the J end by 4 bases, with 0 bases between. The sequence was obtained from a man younger than 40 in good health. The chain recombines TRBV15 with TRBJ2-2; D not resolved. The material sequenced was naive CD4+ T cells sorted from blood. As to subset: CD45RA+ positively selected. Here the CDR3 reads CATSRDTGELFF. CDR3 in DNA: TGTGCCACCAGCAGAGACACCGGGGAGCTGTTTTTT.